A single T cell receptor beta chain is shown here with its context. There is no known antigen for this receptor. The sample holds no much larger clone one base away, and base qualities are not on file. This record comes from a study of blood T cell repertoires in COVID-19 (dated by TCRdb to the early 2020s). Turning to the overall study: Samples from collaborators originated in the United States, Italy and Spain and spanned both the acute and convalescent phases of COVID-19. The prospective study material was composed of cDNA or gDNA derived from T cells, B-cell-depleted T cells, or PBMCs. Deeply sampled blood TCRbeta repertoires from subjects exposed to, actively infected with, or recovered from COVID-19 were included in the dataset. A freely available public database, intended as a resource for researchers studying the immune response to SARS-CoV-2, is where the repertoires were released. Samples came from the ongoing ImmuneRACE study (first 160 participants) plus 1,254 subjects from 6 global collaborators. A de-identified subject ID, COVID-19 status, age in years and sex were almost always included in the sample metadata. Where available, HLA class I and class II types were taken from metadata supplied by the sample provider and were not determined by assay-based typing.

One collaborating source in Seattle enrolled patients while the patients were actively infected and followed the patients over time throughout the course of disease. The collaborating institutions used their own protocols to collect whole blood in K2EDTA tubes. For TCRbeta analysis, collaborators shipped samples in one of three forms: frozen whole blood, isolated PBMCs, or DNA extracted from either of those sample types. Overall study results and their limits: Clinical and demographic metadata were provided uncurated, with the amount varying by source and participant.

TCRbeta CDR3 regions were amplified from genomic DNA using the immunoSEQ Assay, a bias-controlled multiplex PCR. The authors processed their data as follows. The number of nucleated cells in each sample was estimated by amplification of reference gene primers within the assay. Sequence reads were collapsed and filtered to measure the absolute abundance of every unique TCRbeta CDR3 rearrangement. For each sample, productive Simpson clonality was calculated as the square root of Simpson's diversity index across productive rearrangements. TCRdb carries this immuneACCESS record with in-frame sequences only. Its versions omit some clonotypes, under half of them owing to an unresolved V gene in the studies checked, with the rest unexplained. Clone size and V and J calls were adopted from that table, with D and trimming inferred from the DNA. For this sample there are roughly 340,000 clones; 88% appear just once. In total, the top ten clones hold 5.5% to 7.5% of the sample.

The sequenced sample was peripheral blood. This clonotype was sampled from a woman in her 70s with COVID-19, enrolled during active disease.

In nucleotides, the sequence is TGTGCCAGCAGCGAGGCAAAGGAGACCCAGTACTTC. It translates to CASSEAKETQYF. Here the chain combines TRBV7-8 and TRBJ2-5, with the identity of the D gene unclear. From a lookup of the germline V gene, CDR1 and CDR2 are SGHVS and FQNEAQ. Between the V and J ends, shortened by 5 bases and 5 bases respectively, the junction contains 9 bases. Taken from cysteine to phenylalanine, the CDR3 has 12 residues. Here the CDR3 DNA is all that survives: 36 bases in frame from base 1.